The 32 T cell receptor beta chains below all came from one sample that was sequenced in a study of cytomegalovirus exposure and HLA in healthy donors. Primers for the PCR totalled 60 Vbeta and 13 Jbeta. TCRdb's table, derived via immunoSEQ multiplex PCR, lists solely in-frame clones and lacks some. The data hold 200,000 to 250,000 clones, with more than 75% observed a single time. The sample comprised PBMCs. The receptors here all came from a human donor in good health.

The rearrangement joins TRBV5-4 to TRBJ1-2, with 9 bases aligning to TRBD1. The CDR3 extends over 16 amino acids. Germline values: CDR1 SGHNT, CDR2 YYREEE (reference sequence). The trim removed 1 base at V and 8 bases at J, leaving 12 bases unmatched. The CDR3 region has the DNA TGTGCCAGCAGCTTGAAGGCGGGACAGGGTGGATACGGCTACACCTTC. The encoded protein is CASSLKAGQGGYGYTF.

This clone was detected a few times. CDR3 region: CASSFSLANNEQFF. The CDR3 nucleotides read TGCGCCAGCTCCTTTTCACTAGCGAATAATGAGCAGTTCTTC. V usage is TRBV5-1 and J usage is TRBJ2-1, with TRBD2 matching 7 bases. This CDR3 is 14 amino acids long. V trimming: 7 bases; J trimming: 7 bases; junction bases outside the gene matches: 11. CDR1 is SGHRS and CDR2 is YFSETQ in the germline V gene. Looking up the rest from reference TRBV5-1 and TRBJ2-1 gives the full variable domain: KAGVTQTPRYLIKTRGQQVTLSCSPISGHRSVSWYQQTPGQGLQFLFEYFSETQRNKGNFPGRFSGRQFSNSRSEMNVSTLELGDSALYLCASSFSLANNEQFFGPGTRLTVL.

The rearrangement uses TRBV7-9 and TRBJ1-1; D gene uncertain. V dropped 4 bases and J dropped 4 bases, with 7 bases sitting between them. Germline values: CDR1 SEHNR, CDR2 FQNEAQ (reference sequence). The CDR3 runs 12 residues. CDR3 loop: CASSSRGTEAFF. CDR3 bases: TGTGCCAGCAGCTCCCGGGGCACTGAAGCTTTCTTT.

CDR3: CASATGTSNTEAFF. The CDR3 nucleotides read TGCGCCAGCGCAACCGGGACATCGAACACTGAAGCTTTCTTT. The chain is built from TRBV5-1 and TRBJ1-1; a possible D gene is TRBD1 (6 bases). The CDR3 has 14 residues. Germline V CDR1 and CDR2: SGHRS, YFSETQ. The V and J ends lost 7 bases and 1 base respectively, with 14 bases between them.

The chain uses TRBV18 and TRBJ2-1; D may be TRBD2 (5 bases). Trimming removed 0 bases at V and 3 bases at J, with 9 bases between. The germline V gene has CDR1 KGHSH and CDR2 LQKENI. The CDR3 has 15 residues. DNA for the CDR3: TGTGCCAGCTCACCACCGAGCCGGGACTACAATGAGCAGTTCTTC. As protein: CASSPPSRDYNEQFF.

The V gene is TRBV6-1, the J gene TRBJ2-7, with a possible D match to TRBD2 (6 bases). The V gene's germline CDR1 is MNHNS and CDR2 SASEGT. The CDR3 is 15 amino acids. Trimming removed 7 bases at V and 3 bases at J, with 19 bases between. The CDR3 DNA sequence: TGTGCCAGCAATCAAGTCAACGGGGGAGGCTACGAGCAGTACTTC. Protein: CASNQVNGGGYEQYF.

J is TRBJ2-7 and V is TRBV29-1, with 10 bases matching TRBD2. This CDR3 contains 14 residues. Trimming took 7 bases from V and 6 from J; bases not matched to a gene: 12. Germline CDR1 SQVTM, CDR2 ANQGSEA. CDR3: CSESGLAGVPEQYF. CDR3 DNA sequence: TGCAGCGAATCCGGCCTAGCGGGAGTCCCCGAGCAGTACTTC.

The V gene is TRBV5-4, the J gene TRBJ1-3; 9 positions match TRBD1. Germline V gene lookup returns CDR1 SGHNT and CDR2 YYREEE (reference sequence). The V gene end was trimmed by 4 bases and the J gene end by 7 bases; junction bases not matched to a gene: 6. The CDR3 totals 14 residues. CDR3 in amino acids: CASSQDRGSNTIYF. CDR3 DNA: TGTGCCAGCAGCCAGGACAGGGGATCGAACACCATATATTTT.

The genes are TRBV28 and TRBJ2-1, with D tentatively TRBD2 (6 bases). The germline V gene has CDR1 MDHEN and CDR2 SYDVKM. Trimming cost V 6 bases and J 1 base, with 16 bases left between them. The CDR3 totals 16 residues. CDR3 protein: CASSLGGLSSYNEQFF. The CDR3 nucleotides read TGTGCCAGCAGCCTTGGGGGACTTTCTTCCTACAATGAGCAGTTCTTC.

This chain connects TRBV18 to TRBJ1-4; 11 positions agree with TRBD1. The CDR3 is made up of 15 amino acids. Germline values: CDR1 KGHSH, CDR2 LQKENI. V gave up 2 bases and J gave up 10 bases; unmatched junction bases: 6. CDR3 DNA: TGTGCCAGCTCACCAGGACAGGGGGCGAGTGGAAAACTGTTTTTT. This gives the protein CASSPGQGASGKLFF.

A single count supports this clone. DNA of the CDR3: TGTGCCATCAGAAACTTAGCGGTGGAGGGGGAGACCCAGTACTTC. This translates into CAIRNLAVEGETQYF. The rearrangement links TRBV10-3 to TRBJ2-5, with D perhaps matching TRBD2 (6 bases). V was shortened by 6 bases and J by 5 bases, with 19 bases between the two germline ends. Germline loops: CDR1 ENHRY, CDR2 SYGVKD. The CDR3 has 15 residues.

The chain uses TRBV11-3 and TRBJ1-2, with D hard to call. Germline assignment: CDR1 SGHNT and CDR2 YENEEA. This CDR3 spans 13 amino acids. Trimming took 5 bases from V and 10 from J, leaving 17 bases between them. CDR3 DNA sequence: TGTGCCAGCAGCCCCGGTGGGGAGGTCGCCTACACCTTC. Protein: CASSPGGEVAYTF.

The V call is TRBV7-2, the J call TRBJ2-3; 12 bases map to TRBD2. The CDR3 totals 13 residues. Trimming removed 5 bases from V and 10 bases from J; junction bases left unmatched: 4. From germline, CDR1 is SGHTA and CDR2 FQGNSA. CDR3 in amino acids: CASSATSGSSQYF. In nucleotides, the CDR3 is TGTGCCAGCAGCGCGACTAGCGGGAGTTCGCAGTATTTT. The variable domain in full, with the rest retrieved from reference TRBV7-2 and TRBJ2-3, is GAGVSQSPSNKVTEKGKDVELRCDPISGHTALYWYRQSLGQGLEFLIYFQGNSAPDKSGLPSDRFSAERTGGSVSTLTIQRTQQEDSAVYLCASSATSGSSQYFGPGTRLTVL.

The sample holds one count of this clone. Other DNA sequences in this sample translate to the same CDR3. The chain has TRBV10-2 and TRBJ1-2; D remains ambiguous. CDR1 and CDR2 from the germline V gene are WSHSY and SAAADI. Trimming took off 2 bases at V and 5 bases at J, with 6 bases between the two ends. The CDR3 sequence is 12 residues long. This CDR3 reads CASSEGLYGYTF. The CDR3 DNA sequence: TGCGCCAGCAGTGAGGGGCTTTATGGCTACACCTTC.

V usage is TRBV2 and J usage is TRBJ2-1, with a tentative D call TRBD2 (5 bases). Germline CDR1 reads SNHLY; CDR2 reads FYNNEI. The ends were cut back, 6 bases at V and 10 bases at J, with 10 bases in the middle. The CDR3 is 11 residues long. CDR3 loop: CASSSREEQFF. DNA for the CDR3: TGTGCCAGCAGCAGCCGGGAAGAGCAGTTCTTC.

This chain links TRBV6-1 with TRBJ2-7; 7 bases line up with TRBD1. Trimming at V came to 4 bases and at J to 0 bases, leaving 12 bases not matched to a gene. The germline V gene encodes CDR1 MNHNS and CDR2 SASEGT. The CDR3 has 17 residues. This CDR3 is CASSGTATGVPSYEQYF. In nucleotides, the CDR3 is TGTGCCAGCAGTGGAACCGCCACAGGGGTCCCCTCCTACGAGCAGTACTTC.

V and J are TRBV11-1 and TRBJ2-2; D not certain. With 5 bases removed from V and 5 bases from J, the gap between germline ends came to 15 bases. The CDR3 is made up of 15 amino acids. Looked up from germline, CDR1 is SGHAT and CDR2 is FQDESV (reference sequence). The CDR3, as DNA: TGTGCCAGCAGCCCCCCAAGAGGCGGTACCGGGGAGCTGTTTTTT. This codes for CASSPPRGGTGELFF.

The chain employs TRBV28 and TRBJ1-5; D is undetermined. CDR1 and CDR2 from the germline V gene are MDHEN and SYDVKM. The V end lost 2 bases, the J end lost 6 bases, and 23 bases lay between the germline ends. The CDR3 spans 18 residues. CDR3 bases: TGTGCCAGCAGTTTAATTGTGAGGATATCCGGGATTGCTCAGCCCCAGCATTTT. Translated: CASSLIVRISGIAQPQHF.

Written as DNA, the CDR3 is TGTGCCAGCAGCTCCGTACATGTTAGCAATCAGCCCCAGCATTTT. Translation gives CASSSVHVSNQPQHF. The chain uses TRBV7-2 and TRBJ1-5; no clear D. Trimming removed 4 bases from V and 0 bases from J, with 10 bases in between. This CDR3 is built from 15 residues. In germline, CDR1 is SGHTA, CDR2 FQGNSA.

This clone was detected once. The chain recombines TRBV10-3 with TRBJ2-1, with TRBD2 matching 7 bases. Germline CDR1 is ENHRY and CDR2 is SYGVKD. The junction had 25 bases not matched to a gene; V was cut back by 2 bases and J by 15 bases. This CDR3 is 18 amino acids long. CDR3 region: CAISELKIWRELLSRLFF. The CDR3 DNA reads TGTGCCATCAGTGAGCTCAAGATCTGGCGGGAGCTTTTATCACGACTGTTCTTC.

For this clone: In the same sample, other DNA sequences code for this CDR3. The CDR3 loop reads CASSLGQGREKLFF. CDR3 bases: TGTGCCAGCAGCTTAGGGCAGGGCCGGGAAAAACTGTTTTTT. The V and J genes are TRBV7-2 and TRBJ1-4; D might be TRBD1 (5 bases). The germline gives CDR1 SGHTA, CDR2 FQGNSA. There are 14 residues in the CDR3. The ends were cut back, 1 base at V and 8 bases at J, with 11 bases in the middle.

This clone came up once. V is TRBV27 and J is TRBJ2-7; 10 nucleotides agree with TRBD1. The germline V gene has CDR1 MNHEY and CDR2 SMNVEV (reference sequence). This CDR3 region has 14 residues. V shed 6 bases, J shed 4 bases, and the junction held 6 bases outside the gene matches. The CDR3 region is CASRPGQGRYEQYF. The CDR3 DNA reads as TGTGCCAGCAGGCCGGGACAGGGGAGATACGAGCAGTACTTC.

The V call is TRBV15, the J call TRBJ1-2; D is ambiguous. Trimming pared 1 base from V and 6 bases from J, leaving 9 bases between. Germline lookup yields CDR1 LNHNV and CDR2 YYDKDF (reference sequence). There are 13 residues in the CDR3. The CDR3 spells CATSRAVQDGYTF. CDR3 nucleotides: TGTGCCACCAGCAGAGCGGTCCAGGATGGCTACACCTTC.

This chain joins TRBV30 and TRBJ1-1; TRBD1 matches at 7 bases. Germline V gene sequence: CDR1 GTSNPN, CDR2 SVGIG (reference sequence). CDR3 length: 14 amino acids. With 5 bases clipped from V and 3 bases from J, the junction kept 9 bases outside the gene matches. The CDR3 bases are TGTGCCTGGGGGAGACAGGGAATCCACACTGAAGCTTTCTTT. As protein: CAWGRQGIHTEAFF.

This clone was detected a few times. V gene TRBV5-5 combines with J gene TRBJ2-7, with D unresolved. The CDR3 extends over 12 amino acids. Germline CDR1 SGHKS, CDR2 YYEKEE (reference sequence). V dropped 1 base and J dropped 4 bases, with 6 bases sitting between them. CDR3 protein: CASSLISYEQYF. CDR3 sequence (DNA): TGTGCCAGCAGCTTGATATCGTACGAGCAGTACTTC.

The chain recombines TRBV4-3 with TRBJ1-5; weak D call: TRBD1 (6 bases). Germline V gives CDR1 LGHNA, CDR2 YSLEER. CDR3 length: 16 residues. The ends were cut back, 1 base at V and 1 base at J, with 11 bases in the middle. In DNA form, the CDR3 reads TGCGCCAGCAGCCAAGGCCGGGGGGGCAGCAATCAGCCCCAGCATTTT. It encodes CASSQGRGGSNQPQHF.

The chain carries TRBV5-6 and TRBJ2-7; D remains ambiguous. V gave up 0 bases and J gave up 2 bases, with 6 bases separating them. The CDR3 has 13 amino acids. The germline gives CDR1 SGHDT, CDR2 YYEEEE. The CDR3: CASSLDTAYEQYF. CDR3 nucleotides: TGTGCCAGCAGCTTGGACACAGCCTACGAGCAGTACTTC.

This clone was picked up a small number of times. V is TRBV2 and J is TRBJ1-4; a possible D gene is TRBD1 (6 bases). From germline, CDR1 is SNHLY and CDR2 FYNNEI. Trimming cost V 7 bases and J 5 bases, with 8 bases left between them. This CDR3 has 12 amino acids. The CDR3 nucleotides are TGTGCCAGCACCAGGGGAAATGAAAAACTGTTTTTT. It yields the protein CASTRGNEKLFF.

The gene calls are TRBV29-1 and TRBJ1-5; possibly TRBD1 for D (6 bases). This CDR3 is 15 amino acids long. V lost 6 bases, J lost 6 bases, and 21 bases lay in between. Germline V gene data show CDR1 as SQVTM and CDR2 as ANQGSEA. The CDR3 coding sequence is TGCAGCGTGACGATACAGGGTAGCCTGGGTCAGCCCCAGCATTTT. It encodes CSVTIQGSLGQPQHF.

The rearrangement joins TRBV2 to TRBJ2-7; perhaps TRBD2 as D (6 bases). The CDR3 spans 13 residues. CDR1 is SNHLY and CDR2 is FYNNEI in the germline V gene. V dropped 6 bases and J dropped 7 bases, with 16 bases sitting between them. The CDR3 DNA reads as TGTGCCAGCAGGGAGGGGAACGGAGGAGAGCAGTACTTC. This translates into CASREGNGGEQYF.

The V and J genes are TRBV29-1 and TRBJ2-7, with a weak D call TRBD1 (7 bases). This CDR3 has 14 amino acids. Germline V CDR1 and CDR2: SQVTM, ANQGSEA. V was shortened by 1 base and J by 5 bases, with 15 bases between the two germline ends. CDR3 bases: TGCAGCGTTGAAGGAGAACAGGGGAGGAACGAGCAGTACTTC. It yields the protein CSVEGEQGRNEQYF.

The chain carries TRBV11-2 and TRBJ2-1; TRBD2 agrees at 8 bases. CDR1 and CDR2 (germline): SGHAT, FQNNGV. CDR3 length equals 16 residues. V lost 5 bases to trimming and J lost 10 bases; unmatched junction nucleotides: 16. CDR3 loop: CASSPLSGAQRGEQFF. The CDR3 DNA follows: TGTGCCAGCAGCCCGCTATCGGGGGCGCAGCGGGGGGAGCAGTTCTTC.